Shown below are 5 T cell receptor beta chains from a single sample sequenced in a study of radiotherapy plus CTLA-4 blockade in lung cancer. Profiled with immunoSEQ multiplex PCR; TCRdb holds only in-frame clones, not every one. The sample carries tens of thousands of clones, roughly 71% recorded once. The sample here was peripheral blood, taken from a patient treated with radiotherapy plus ipilimumab. The receptors here all came from a human donor with non-small cell lung cancer whose response to radiotherapy plus ipilimumab could not be evaluated.

This chain connects TRBV6-6 to TRBJ1-1; D unclear. V was clipped by 0 bases and J by 2 bases, with 13 bases between them. CDR3 length: 16 residues. In germline, CDR1 is MNHNY, CDR2 SVGAGI (reference sequence). DNA for the CDR3: TGTGCCAGCAGTTACTCGACTCTGGCAGTCAACACTGAAGCTTTCTTT. Translation: CASSYSTLAVNTEAFF.

Points on this clone: One end of the junction fails to match germline, which may point to a read error. The chain couples TRBV6-5 to TRBJ2-7; TRBD1 is a possible D gene (5 bases). Germline V gives CDR1 MNHEY, CDR2 SVGAGI. CDR3 size: 12 residues. The CDR3 loop is CASGPESQGTDF. The CDR3 DNA sequence: TGTGCCAGCGGGCCCGAATCTCAGGGTACGGACTTC.

The V and J genes are TRBV11-2 and TRBJ2-5; maybe TRBD2 (6 bases). In germline, CDR1 is SGHAT, CDR2 FQNNGV. The CDR3 is made up of 14 amino acids. Deletions cut 5 bases from V and 5 bases from J, with 15 bases between. The chain's CDR3 is CASSPHGGLETQYF. The CDR3 DNA follows: TGTGCCAGCAGCCCCCACGGGGGTCTGGAGACCCAGTACTTC. The complete variable domain, with remaining parts taken from reference TRBV11-2 and TRBJ2-5, reads EAGVAQSPRYKIIEKRQSVAFWCNPISGHATLYWYQQILGQGPKLLIQFQNNGVVDDSQLPKDRFSAERLKGVDSTLKIQPAKLEDSAVYLCASSPHGGLETQYFGPGTRLLVL.

This clone is a singleton in its sample. V gene TRBV18 combines with J gene TRBJ2-7; D is unclear. The CDR3 runs 14 residues. Germline CDR1 and CDR2: KGHSH and LQKENI. Deletions cut 3 bases from V and 0 bases from J, with 9 bases between. CDR3 sequence reads: CASSPSQSSYEQYF. CDR3 coding DNA: TGTGCCAGCTCACCCTCCCAGTCCTCCTACGAGCAGTACTTC.

The chain combines TRBV7-9 with TRBJ2-3; D is unclear. V was shortened by 5 bases and J by 6 bases, with 12 bases between the two germline ends. Germline V gene lookup returns CDR1 SEHNR and CDR2 FQNEAQ (reference sequence). The CDR3 is 13 residues long. The CDR3 coding sequence is TGTGCCAGCAGCCCGCCCTCCGGGGATACGCAGTATTTT. It is translated as CASSPPSGDTQYF.